This T cell receptor (beta chain) emerged from a study of CD8 T cells in ankylosing spondylitis. Study-wide results and caveats: For ankylosing spondylitis blood, a TCR beta motif of seven to nine highly homologous variants appeared characteristic.

Points on this clonotype: The target antigen is unknown. A much larger clone sits a single nucleotide away, making a read error possible.

The CDR3 is made up of 13 amino acids. Germline values: CDR1 GTSNPN, CDR2 SVGIG (reference sequence). TCRdb reprocessed the 5' RACE reads via MiXCR and lists one record per CDR3 protein. The sample holds 350,000 to 450,000 distinct CDR3 sequences, approximately 26% seen once. The chain recombines TRBV30 with TRBJ2-5; maybe TRBD1 (7 bases). The TCR sequence derives from a male donor with ankylosing spondylitis. Sequenced sample: blood, either unsorted or a sorted T cell fraction (not recorded which). The CDR3 loop reads CAWRQGGGETQHF. For the CDR3, the DNA is TGTGCCTGGAGGCAGGGGGGCGGGGAGACCCAGCACTTC.